The clone carrying this T cell receptor beta chain has ten or more counts. No antigen is known for it. Amplified TCR beta CDR3 regions derived from RNA transcripts. A first-round RT-PCR of the TCR CDR3 used the HTBI primer set. TCRdb re-derived calls from the multiplex PCR reads in MiXCR, one entry per CDR3 protein. The sample holds 650,000 to 850,000 distinct CDR3 sequences; roughly a sixth are singletons and the top ten take 15% to 20%. The germline V gene has CDR1 SGHTA and CDR2 FQGNSA. The CDR3 runs to 15 residues. V was shortened by 0 bases and J by 2 bases, with 8 bases between the two germline ends. This specimen comes from a study of T cells in Graves' hyperthyroidism and ophthalmopathy. Broader study findings: Ophthalmopathy was model-predicted a median roughly six months pre-onset. Most clonotypes expanded in the thyroid (above 0.001) were also present in blood.

This sequence joins TRBV7-2 and TRBJ2-1; tentatively, D is TRBD2 (6 bases). Source material: blood. The receptor was derived from a woman in her forties or fifties with Graves' hyperthyroidism that later progressed to Graves' ophthalmopathy. For the CDR3, the DNA is TGTGCCAGCAGCTTAGCTAGCGGACCCTACAATGAGCAGTTCTTC. Encoded protein: CASSLASGPYNEQFF.